The 20 T cell receptor beta chains reported below all come from one sample, sequenced in a study of control samples from healthy donors and cancer patients. The repertoire was sequenced with immunoSEQ multiplex PCR; TCRdb's copy has only in-frame clones and lacks some. This table holds some 410,000 clones, 80% to 95% found once. Material: PBMCs. These receptors came from a man in his forties with head and neck cancer.

The chain uses TRBV5-1 and TRBJ2-3; 8 bases match TRBD1. Germline V gene lookup returns CDR1 SGHRS and CDR2 YFSETQ. The CDR3 is 19 amino acids. V lost 2 bases, J lost 5 bases, and 19 bases stayed unmatched. The CDR3 spells CASSLGTGGRSGLGDTQYF. Here the CDR3 DNA reads TGCGCCAGCAGCTTAGGCACAGGGGGAAGATCCGGTTTAGGAGATACGCAGTATTTT. Full variable domain (outside the CDR3, taken from reference TRBV5-1 and TRBJ2-3): KAGVTQTPRYLIKTRGQQVTLSCSPISGHRSVSWYQQTPGQGLQFLFEYFSETQRNKGNFPGRFSGRQFSNSRSEMNVSTLELGDSALYLCASSLGTGGRSGLGDTQYFGPGTRLTVL.

The chain combines TRBV20-1 with TRBJ2-1; D perhaps matches TRBD1 (5 bases). Germline CDR1 is DFQATT and CDR2 is SNEGSKA (reference sequence). The CDR3 has 12 amino acids. Trimming shortened V by 3 bases and J by 7 bases, and 10 bases separated the two germline ends. The CDR3 sequence is CSASPRENEQFF. In DNA form, the CDR3 reads TGCAGTGCTAGTCCCAGGGAAAATGAGCAGTTCTTC.

The chain employs TRBV10-3 and TRBJ1-1; D is possibly TRBD1 (5 bases). Trimming cost V 6 bases and J 0 bases, with 11 bases left between them. Germline lookup yields CDR1 ENHRY and CDR2 SYGVKD. The CDR3 loop spans 14 amino acids. CDR3 amino acids: CAISNGGLNTEAFF. CDR3 nucleotide sequence: TGTGCCATCAGCAACGGGGGTCTGAACACTGAAGCTTTCTTT.

The chain uses TRBV6-1 and TRBJ2-7, with D tentatively TRBD1 (6 bases). The V and J ends lost 1 base and 3 bases respectively, with 13 bases between them. Germline V gene sequence: CDR1 MNHNS, CDR2 SASEGT. CDR3 length: 15 amino acids. For the CDR3, the DNA is TGTGCCAGCAGTGAAGGGGTGGGACACATCTACGAGCAGTACTTC. Protein sequence: CASSEGVGHIYEQYF.

This clone was counted between two and nine times. This chain links TRBV28 with TRBJ2-3; perhaps TRBD2 as D (5 bases). CDR1 MDHEN and CDR2 SYDVKM come from the germline V gene. The V gene lost 7 bases and the J gene lost 5 bases, with 10 bases spanning the gap. This CDR3 region has 12 residues. CDR3 bases: TGTGCCAGCAACCCCGGACTAGATACGCAGTATTTT. This sequence encodes CASNPGLDTQYF.

This chain joins TRBV27 and TRBJ2-5; 7 bases line up with TRBD1. The V and J ends lost 6 bases and 5 bases, in that order; junction bases with no gene match: 9. This CDR3 is 14 amino acids long. CDR1 is MNHEY and CDR2 is SMNVEV in the germline V gene (reference sequence). The CDR3 nucleotides read TGTGCCAGCAGCCGACAGGGTATCGTGGAGACCCAGTACTTC. It codes for CASSRQGIVETQYF.

The chain carries TRBV5-4 and TRBJ2-1; TRBD2 is a possible D gene (6 bases). CDR1 SGHNT and CDR2 YYREEE come from the germline V gene (reference sequence). V was clipped by 6 bases and J by 4 bases, with 14 bases between them. The CDR3 runs to 14 residues. CDR3 bases: TGTGCCAGCACTGTACTAGCCGGTTACAATGAGCAGTTCTTC. Translated: CASTVLAGYNEQFF.

V and J are TRBV10-3 and TRBJ1-5, with D unresolved. Germline lookup yields CDR1 ENHRY and CDR2 SYGVKD. The CDR3 length is 14 residues. V was trimmed by 2 bases and J by 4 bases, leaving 9 bases between them. The CDR3 protein is CAISENRPNQPQHF. CDR3 bases: TGTGCCATCAGTGAGAATAGGCCAAATCAGCCCCAGCATTTT.

The genes are TRBV11-2 and TRBJ1-3; TRBD1 agrees at 10 bases. The germline CDR1 and CDR2 sequences are SGHAT and FQNNGV. Trimming removed 4 bases from V and 4 bases from J; junction bases left unmatched: 4. The CDR3 runs 15 residues. This CDR3 reads CASSSTGGRGNTIYF. The DNA of the CDR3 is TGTGCCAGCAGCTCGACAGGGGGCCGAGGAAACACCATATATTTT.

The chain uses TRBV7-6 and TRBJ2-5, with TRBD2 matching 7 bases. This CDR3 spans 16 amino acids. The trim removed 7 bases at V and 0 bases at J, leaving 11 bases unmatched. Germline-derived CDR1 and CDR2 are SGHVS and FNYEAQ. CDR3 sequence (DNA): TGTGCCAGCAATTTGCTGGCGGGGGAGTACCAAGAGACCCAGTACTTC. It specifies CASNLLAGEYQETQYF.

The chain recombines TRBV5-6 with TRBJ1-1; no definite D call. CDR3 length equals 12 residues. Trimming pared 0 bases from V and 7 bases from J, leaving 7 bases between. CDR1 and CDR2 (germline): SGHDT, YYEEEE. The CDR3 DNA reads as TGTGCCAGCAGCTTGGTAAACCTTGAAGCTTTCTTT. Translation: CASSLVNLEAFF.

The chain combines TRBV4-1 with TRBJ2-2; D is perhaps TRBD1 or TRBD2 (7 bases each). Germline CDR1 is MGHRA and CDR2 is YSYEKL. V gave up 4 bases and J gave up 4 bases, with 19 bases separating them. This CDR3 comprises 17 residues. The DNA of the CDR3 is TGCGCCAGCAGCCCTCTGGGGAGGGGGCAGACCACCGGGGAGCTGTTTTTT. Its translation is CASSPLGRGQTTGELFF.

This clone was observed once. The chain employs TRBV7-6 and TRBJ2-1; 8 nucleotides agree with TRBD2. The germline V gene has CDR1 SGHVS and CDR2 FNYEAQ. CDR3 length: 15 amino acids. The V segment lost 1 base and the J segment 10 bases; nucleotides outside the gene matches: 9. CDR3 coding DNA: TGTGCCAGCAGCTTAGGACGGGAGGGCCAAGGAGAGCAGTTCTTC. It translates to CASSLGREGQGEQFF.

V gene TRBV3-1 (or the pseudogene TRBV3-2) combines with J gene TRBJ1-5; D call uncertain. The germline V gene has CDR1 LGHDT and CDR2 YNNKEL (reference sequence). CDR3 length equals 18 residues. V was clipped by 6 bases and J by 4 bases, with 25 bases between them. In DNA form, the CDR3 reads TGTGCCAGCAGTCCTTCCGGTGGCAGTATAAAATTTAATCAGCCCCAGCATTTT. Its translation is CASSPSGGSIKFNQPQHF.

In DNA form, the CDR3 reads TGTGCCAGCAGCGTAGGGAGTCAGGGGGCCTACGAGCAGTACTTC. This encodes CASSVGSQGAYEQYF. The chain recombines TRBV9 with TRBJ2-7; 7 nucleotides line up with TRBD1. Trimming took 0 bases from V and 2 from J; bases not matched to a gene: 5. The CDR3 runs 15 residues. CDR1 and CDR2 (germline): SGDLS, YYNGEE.

V gene TRBV7-9 combines with J gene TRBJ1-1; 7 bases fit TRBD1. Germline V gives CDR1 SEHNR, CDR2 FQNEAQ (reference sequence). There are 19 residues in the CDR3. V dropped 1 base and J dropped 0; count of bases not matched to a gene: 14. The CDR3 DNA sequence: TGTGCCAGCAGCTTAGGCGGCTTCCGGGACAGCCCCATGAACACTGAAGCTTTCTTT. It specifies CASSLGGFRDSPMNTEAFF.

The J gene is TRBJ2-7, the V gene TRBV7-9; 7 bases agree with TRBD1. Germline CDR1 and CDR2: SEHNR and FQNEAQ (reference sequence). Unmatched junction bases numbered 9, after V lost 4 bases and J lost 0 bases. The CDR3 covers 16 residues. The CDR3 region has the DNA TGTGCCAGCAGCTCTGGGGACCGGGACAGCTCCTACGAGCAGTACTTC. This encodes CASSSGDRDSSYEQYF.

The V gene is TRBV5-1, the J gene TRBJ1-1; D remains unclear. CDR3 length: 15 amino acids. Germline values: CDR1 SGHRS, CDR2 YFSETQ. Trimming took 5 bases from V and 1 from J, leaving 15 bases between them. The CDR3, as DNA: TGCGCCAGCAGTATGGACCCCGCGGGGAACACTGAAGCTTTCTTT. Translating it yields CASSMDPAGNTEAFF.

The gene calls are TRBV6-2 or TRBV6-3 and TRBJ1-5; TRBD1 is a possible D gene (5 bases). Trimming cost V 2 bases and J 4 bases, with 9 bases left between them. This CDR3 spans 14 amino acids. Germline V lookup: CDR1 MNHEY, CDR2 SVGEGT. For the CDR3, the DNA is TGTGCCAGCAGTTACCAGGGAGCAAATCAGCCCCAGCATTTT. Protein sequence: CASSYQGANQPQHF.

The J gene is TRBJ2-5, the V gene TRBV25-1; no reliable D call. Germline CDR1 MGHDK, CDR2 SYGVNS. The CDR3 runs to 13 residues. V was shortened by 0 bases and J by 2 bases, with 4 bases between the two germline ends. In DNA form, the CDR3 reads TGTGCCAGCAGTGAATATGGGCAAGAGACCCAGTACTTC. It translates to CASSEYGQETQYF.